This is a list of T cell receptor beta chains from one sample in a study of blood T cell repertoires in COVID-19. The assay was immunoSEQ multiplex PCR, and TCRdb's table has in-frame clones only and misses some. The sample includes about 310,000 clones, 80% to 90% of them seen just once. Sequenced material: PBMCs or T cells enriched from blood (not recorded which). The receptors originated from a man aged 25-40 years who had recovered from COVID-19. Both conserved end residues are part of each CDR3. The D gene is left open where the match is weak. Part of the rows lack a size; the others show once, few, many or a class for expanded clones.

j_gene: TRBJ1-2
v_gene: TRBV6-5
d_gene: -
abundance: -
CDR3nt: TGTGCCAGCAGCATTCAAAAAAACTATGGCTACACCTTC
CDR3aa: CASSIQKNYGYTF

j_gene: TRBJ1-5
v_gene: TRBV3-1/TRBV3-2
d_gene: -
abundance: -
CDR3nt: TGTGCCAGCAGCCCAGATGCGGGCGGTTCCCAGCATTTT
CDR3aa: CASSPDAGGSQHF

j_gene: TRBJ2-3
v_gene: TRBV3-1/TRBV3-2
d_gene: TRBD2
abundance: -
CDR3nt: TGTGCCAGCAGCCAAGGGGTGACTAGCGGAAATACGCAGTATTTT
CDR3aa: CASSQGVTSGNTQYF

j_gene: TRBJ1-2
v_gene: TRBV28
d_gene: -
abundance: -
CDR3nt: TGTGCCAGCAGCTCCCCCAGCCTCGGGGGCTACACCTTC
CDR3aa: CASSSPSLGGYTF

j_gene: TRBJ2-3
v_gene: TRBV4-1
d_gene: TRBD1
abundance: -
CDR3nt: TGCGCCAGCAGCGACCGGGACAGTCCATTAATCTTCACAGATACGCAGTATTTT
CDR3aa: CASSDRDSPLIFTDTQYF

j_gene: TRBJ1-1
v_gene: TRBV4-1
d_gene: -
abundance: -
CDR3nt: TGCGCCAGCAGCCAAGCCACAGAGGGCGTGAACACTGAAGCTTTCTTT
CDR3aa: CASSQATEGVNTEAFF

j_gene: TRBJ1-2
v_gene: TRBV9
d_gene: TRBD1
abundance: -
CDR3nt: TGTGCCAGCAGCGTAGGGACAGGGAGTGGCTACACCTTC
CDR3aa: CASSVGTGSGYTF

j_gene: TRBJ2-7
v_gene: TRBV5-1
d_gene: TRBD1
abundance: -
CDR3nt: TGCGCCAGCAGCAGTACCGGGACAGGGGGCCACGAGCAGTACTTC
CDR3aa: CASSSTGTGGHEQYF

j_gene: TRBJ1-5
v_gene: TRBV5-1
d_gene: -
abundance: -
CDR3nt: TGCGCCAGCAGCTTCGCACGGGGGGGCGCGTGGTCAGTAGGCAATCAGCCCCAGCATTTT
CDR3aa: CASSFARGGAWSVGNQPQHF

j_gene: TRBJ1-6
v_gene: TRBV30
d_gene: TRBD1
abundance: few
CDR3nt: TGTGCCTGGATCGACAGGGGGCGTAATTCACCCCTCCACTTT
CDR3aa: CAWIDRGRNSPLHF

j_gene: TRBJ2-1
v_gene: TRBV4-1
d_gene: -
abundance: -
CDR3nt: TGCGCCAGCAGCCAACTCACTAGCCCCCTTGGGTGGGAGCAGTTCTTC
CDR3aa: CASSQLTSPLGWEQFF

j_gene: TRBJ1-1
v_gene: TRBV2
d_gene: -
abundance: -
CDR3nt: TGTGCCAGCAGTGAAGCAGGGGCCACTGAAGCTTTCTTT
CDR3aa: CASSEAGATEAFF

j_gene: TRBJ2-1
v_gene: TRBV24-1
d_gene: -
abundance: -
CDR3nt: TGTGCCACCAGTCCAGAGGGCTCCTACAATGAGCAGTTCTTC
CDR3aa: CATSPEGSYNEQFF

j_gene: TRBJ1-2
v_gene: TRBV2
d_gene: -
abundance: few
CDR3nt: TGTGCCAGCAAAATGAACTGGGGAGCTAACTATGGCTACACCTTC
CDR3aa: CASKMNWGANYGYTF

j_gene: TRBJ1-3
v_gene: TRBV5-1
d_gene: -
abundance: -
CDR3nt: TGCGCCAGCAGCAATCACCGGAGCACCATATATTTT
CDR3aa: CASSNHRSTIYF

j_gene: TRBJ1-6
v_gene: TRBV18
d_gene: -
abundance: -
CDR3nt: TGTGCCAGCTCACCCGGACAGAATAATTCACCCCTCCACTTT
CDR3aa: CASSPGQNNSPLHF

j_gene: TRBJ2-7
v_gene: TRBV4-2
d_gene: TRBD1
abundance: -
CDR3nt: TGTGCCAGCAGCCAAAACAGGGGGCCTTACGAGCAGTACTTC
CDR3aa: CASSQNRGPYEQYF

j_gene: TRBJ1-1
v_gene: TRBV25-1
d_gene: -
abundance: -
CDR3nt: TGTGCCAGCAGTGAAAGTCTAATAGGGAGGAGGACTGAAGCTTTCTTT
CDR3aa: CASSESLIGRRTEAFF

j_gene: TRBJ2-3
v_gene: TRBV6-2/TRBV6-3
d_gene: TRBD2
abundance: -
CDR3nt: TGTGCCAGCAGTTTAGCTAGCGGGGGATCTAGCACAGATACGCAGTATTTT
CDR3aa: CASSLASGGSSTDTQYF

j_gene: TRBJ1-2
v_gene: TRBV6-1
d_gene: -
abundance: -
CDR3nt: TGTGCCAGCAGTGCCCGAGCTACGAATCCGTTTAACTATGGCTACACCTTC
CDR3aa: CASSARATNPFNYGYTF

j_gene: TRBJ2-3
v_gene: TRBV3-1/TRBV3-2
d_gene: TRBD2
abundance: -
CDR3nt: TGTGCCAGCAGCCAGAATCTAGCGGGGGGGGCAGATACGCAGTATTTT
CDR3aa: CASSQNLAGGADTQYF

j_gene: TRBJ1-2
v_gene: TRBV27
d_gene: TRBD1
abundance: -
CDR3nt: TGTGCCAGCGGGACAGGGGGCGCTAACTATGGCTACACCTTC
CDR3aa: CASGTGGANYGYTF

j_gene: TRBJ1-4
v_gene: TRBV5-4
d_gene: -
abundance: -
CDR3nt: TGTGCCAGCAGCTCGGGGGGGACAAGAGAGAATGAAAAACTGTTTTTT
CDR3aa: CASSSGGTRENEKLFF

j_gene: TRBJ1-4
v_gene: TRBV5-5
d_gene: TRBD1
abundance: once
CDR3nt: TGTGCCAGCAGCGCGCCCCAGGGGGCAACTAATGAAAAACTGTTTTTT
CDR3aa: CASSAPQGATNEKLFF

j_gene: TRBJ2-7
v_gene: TRBV11-2
d_gene: TRBD2
abundance: -
CDR3nt: TGTGCCAGCAGCCTACTAACTAGCGGGGGACCCCACGGGATAGAGCAGTACTTC
CDR3aa: CASSLLTSGGPHGIEQYF

j_gene: TRBJ1-1
v_gene: TRBV19
d_gene: -
abundance: -
CDR3nt: TGTGCCAGTAGTATTGGAGGCATATCAGGGGCTCCCCGCACTGAAGCTTTCTTT
CDR3aa: CASSIGGISGAPRTEAFF